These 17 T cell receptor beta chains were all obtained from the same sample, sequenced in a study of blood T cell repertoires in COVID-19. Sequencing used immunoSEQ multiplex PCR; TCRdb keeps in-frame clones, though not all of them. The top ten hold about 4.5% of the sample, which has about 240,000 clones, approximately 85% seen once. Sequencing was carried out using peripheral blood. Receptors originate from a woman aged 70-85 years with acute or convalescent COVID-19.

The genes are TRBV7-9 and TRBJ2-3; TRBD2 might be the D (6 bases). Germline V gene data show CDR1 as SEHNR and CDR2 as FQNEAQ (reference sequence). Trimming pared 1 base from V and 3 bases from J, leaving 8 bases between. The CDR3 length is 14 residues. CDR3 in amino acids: CASSLEGGTDTQYF. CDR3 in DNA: TGTGCCAGCAGCTTAGAGGGAGGTACAGATACGCAGTATTTT.

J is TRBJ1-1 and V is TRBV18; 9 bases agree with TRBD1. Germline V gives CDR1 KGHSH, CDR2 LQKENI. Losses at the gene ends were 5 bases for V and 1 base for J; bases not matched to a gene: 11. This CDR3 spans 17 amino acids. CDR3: CASSSRQGGQRNTEAFF. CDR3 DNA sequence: TGTGCCAGCTCATCACGACAGGGGGGACAGCGGAACACTGAAGCTTTCTTT.

In DNA, the CDR3 is TGTGCCAGCAGTTACGGGACAAGGGACGAGCAGTACTTC. Amino acids: CASSYGTRDEQYF. The chain employs TRBV27 and TRBJ2-7; D is perhaps TRBD1 (6 bases). The germline CDR1 and CDR2 sequences are MNHEY and SMNVEV (reference sequence). This CDR3 is 13 amino acids long. Between the trimmed V and J ends, which lost 4 bases and 5 bases, there was a span of 12 bases.

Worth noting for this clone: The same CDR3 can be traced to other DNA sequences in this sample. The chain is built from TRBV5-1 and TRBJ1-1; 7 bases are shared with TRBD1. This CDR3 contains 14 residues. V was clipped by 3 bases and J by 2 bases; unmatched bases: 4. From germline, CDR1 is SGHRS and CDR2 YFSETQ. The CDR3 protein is CASSSGTENTEAFF. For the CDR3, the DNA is TGCGCCAGCAGCTCCGGGACAGAAAACACTGAAGCTTTCTTT.

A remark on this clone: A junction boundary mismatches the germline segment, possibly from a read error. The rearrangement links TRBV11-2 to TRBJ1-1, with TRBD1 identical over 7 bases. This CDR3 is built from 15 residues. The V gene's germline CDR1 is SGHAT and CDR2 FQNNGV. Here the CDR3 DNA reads TGTGCCAGCAGCTCCCGGACAGGCCAGAACGCTGAAGCTTTCTTT. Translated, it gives CASSSRTGQNAEAFF.

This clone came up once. The CDR3 sequence is CAITRQGLLYGYTF. The CDR3 bases are TGTGCCATCACCAGGCAGGGCCTATTATATGGCTACACCTTC. The gene calls are TRBV6-6 and TRBJ1-2; a possible D gene is TRBD1 (5 bases). In germline, CDR1 is MNHNY, CDR2 SVGAGI (reference sequence). CDR3 length equals 14 residues. Trimming left V 10 bases short and J 5 bases short, with 20 bases between.

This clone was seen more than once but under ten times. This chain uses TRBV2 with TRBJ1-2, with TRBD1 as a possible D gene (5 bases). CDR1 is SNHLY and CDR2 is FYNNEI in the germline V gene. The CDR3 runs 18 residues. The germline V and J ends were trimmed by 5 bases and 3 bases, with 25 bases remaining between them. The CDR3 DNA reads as TGTGCCAGCAGTCGATCCCCGACCGTCCTTCAGGGCTACTATGGCTACACCTTC. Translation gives CASSRSPTVLQGYYGYTF.

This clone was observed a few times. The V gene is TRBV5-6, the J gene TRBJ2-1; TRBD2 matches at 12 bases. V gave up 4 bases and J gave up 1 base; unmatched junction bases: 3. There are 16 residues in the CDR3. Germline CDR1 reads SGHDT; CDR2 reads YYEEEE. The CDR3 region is CASSATSGGSYNEQFF. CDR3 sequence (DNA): TGTGCCAGCAGCGCGACTAGCGGGGGATCCTACAATGAGCAGTTCTTC.

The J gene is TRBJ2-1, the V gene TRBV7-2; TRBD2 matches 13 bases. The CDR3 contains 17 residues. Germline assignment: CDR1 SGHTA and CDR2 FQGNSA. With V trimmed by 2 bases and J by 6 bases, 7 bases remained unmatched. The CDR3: CASSLSLLAGGSNEQFF. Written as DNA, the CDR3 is TGTGCCAGCAGCTTAAGTTTACTAGCGGGGGGGAGCAATGAGCAGTTCTTC.

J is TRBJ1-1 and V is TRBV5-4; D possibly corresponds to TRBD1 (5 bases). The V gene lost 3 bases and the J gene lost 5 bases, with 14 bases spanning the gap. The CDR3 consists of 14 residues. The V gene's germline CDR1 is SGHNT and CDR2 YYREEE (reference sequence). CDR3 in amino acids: CASSWPHRGTEAFF. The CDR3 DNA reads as TGTGCCAGCAGCTGGCCCCACCGGGGGACTGAAGCTTTCTTT. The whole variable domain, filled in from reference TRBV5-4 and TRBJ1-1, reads ETGVTQSPTHLIKTRGQQVTLRCSSQSGHNTVSWYQQALGQGPQFIFQYYREEENGRGNFPPRFSGLQFPNYSSELNVNALELDDSALYLCASSWPHRGTEAFFGQGTRLTVV.

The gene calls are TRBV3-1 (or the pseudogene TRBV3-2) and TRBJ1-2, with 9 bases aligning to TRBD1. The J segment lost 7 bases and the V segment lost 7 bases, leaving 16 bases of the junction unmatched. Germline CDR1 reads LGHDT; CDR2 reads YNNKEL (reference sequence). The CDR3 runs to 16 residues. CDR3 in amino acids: CASKLSTGGGGRGYTF. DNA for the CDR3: TGTGCCAGCAAGCTGAGCACAGGGGGCGGAGGTCGTGGCTACACCTTC.

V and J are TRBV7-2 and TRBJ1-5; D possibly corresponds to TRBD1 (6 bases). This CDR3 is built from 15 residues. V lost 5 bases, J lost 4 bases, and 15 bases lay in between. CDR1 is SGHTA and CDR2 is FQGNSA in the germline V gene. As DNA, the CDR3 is TGTGCCAGCAGCGAAAGCGGACAGAAGAATCAGCCCCAGCATTTT. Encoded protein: CASSESGQKNQPQHF.

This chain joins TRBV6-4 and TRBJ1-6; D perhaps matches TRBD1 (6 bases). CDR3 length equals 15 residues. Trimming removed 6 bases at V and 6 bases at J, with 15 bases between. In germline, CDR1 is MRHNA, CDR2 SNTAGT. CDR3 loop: CASRTQAGVNSPLHF. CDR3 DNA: TGTGCCAGCAGAACCCAGGCAGGGGTTAATTCACCCCTCCACTTT.

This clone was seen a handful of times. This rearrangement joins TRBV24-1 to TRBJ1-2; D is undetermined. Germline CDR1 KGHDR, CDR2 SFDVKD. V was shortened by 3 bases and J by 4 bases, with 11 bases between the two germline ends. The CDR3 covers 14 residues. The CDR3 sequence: CATSDPARSYGYTF. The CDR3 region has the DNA TGTGCCACCAGTGATCCTGCGCGGTCCTATGGCTACACCTTC.

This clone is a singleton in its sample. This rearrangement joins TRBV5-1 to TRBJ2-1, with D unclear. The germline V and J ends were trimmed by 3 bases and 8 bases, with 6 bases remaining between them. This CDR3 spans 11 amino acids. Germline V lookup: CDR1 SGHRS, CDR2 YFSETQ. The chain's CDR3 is CASSYSHEQFF. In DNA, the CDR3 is TGCGCCAGCAGCTATAGCCATGAGCAGTTCTTC.

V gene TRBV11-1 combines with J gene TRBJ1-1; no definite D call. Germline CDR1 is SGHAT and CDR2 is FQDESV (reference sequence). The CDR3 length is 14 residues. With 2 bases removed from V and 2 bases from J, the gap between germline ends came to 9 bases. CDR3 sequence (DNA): TGTGCCAGCAGCTTAAGTCAGGCCAACACTGAAGCTTTCTTT. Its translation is CASSLSQANTEAFF.

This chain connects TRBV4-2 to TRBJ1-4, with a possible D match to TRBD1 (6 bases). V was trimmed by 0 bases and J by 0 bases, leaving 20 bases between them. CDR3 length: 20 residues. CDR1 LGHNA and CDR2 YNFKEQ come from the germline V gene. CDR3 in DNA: TGTGCCAGCAGCCAAGATTACCAGGGGCTATCCCTAGCAACTAATGAAAAACTGTTTTTT. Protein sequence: CASSQDYQGLSLATNEKLFF.